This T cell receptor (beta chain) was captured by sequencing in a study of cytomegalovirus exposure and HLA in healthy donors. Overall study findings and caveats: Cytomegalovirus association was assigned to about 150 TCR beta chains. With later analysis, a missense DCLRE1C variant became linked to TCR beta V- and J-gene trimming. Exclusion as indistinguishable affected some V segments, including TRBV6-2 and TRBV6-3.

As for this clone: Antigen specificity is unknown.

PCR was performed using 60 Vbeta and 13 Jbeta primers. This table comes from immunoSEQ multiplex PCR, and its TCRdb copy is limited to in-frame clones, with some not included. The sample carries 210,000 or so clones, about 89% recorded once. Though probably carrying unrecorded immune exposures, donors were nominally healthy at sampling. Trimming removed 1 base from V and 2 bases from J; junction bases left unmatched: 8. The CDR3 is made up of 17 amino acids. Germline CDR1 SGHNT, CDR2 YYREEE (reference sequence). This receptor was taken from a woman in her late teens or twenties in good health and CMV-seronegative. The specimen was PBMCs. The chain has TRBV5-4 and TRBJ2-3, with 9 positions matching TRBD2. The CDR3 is CASSLKKLAGTTDTQYF. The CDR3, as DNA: TGTGCCAGCAGCTTGAAGAAGCTAGCGGGAACCACAGATACGCAGTATTTT.